This T cell receptor (beta chain) was retrieved from a study of blood T cell repertoires in COVID-19 (dated by TCRdb to the early 2020s). Describing the broader study: Samples from collaborators originated in the United States, Italy and Spain and spanned both the acute and convalescent phases of COVID-19. The material from the prospective study consisted of cDNA or gDNA derived from T cells, B-cell-depleted T cells, or PBMCs. The repertoires were released in a freely available public database meant as a resource for research on the immune response to SARS-CoV-2. Where available, HLA class I and class II types were obtained from metadata supplied by the sample provider rather than from assay-based typing. Deeply sampled blood TCRbeta repertoires from subjects exposed to, actively infected with, or recovered from COVID-19 were included in the dataset. A de-identified subject ID, COVID-19 status, age in years and sex were almost always included in the sample metadata. Samples came from the ongoing ImmuneRACE study (first 160 participants) plus 1,254 subjects from 6 global collaborators. Broad study findings and their caveats: The amount of clinical and demographic metadata varied by source and participant and was provided uncurated.

A word on this clone: The target of this receptor is not known. Base qualities are not provided; no much larger clone lies one nucleotide away.

The junction shows trimming of 3 bases on V and 9 bases on J, plus 16 bases between the germline ends. Reading from cysteine to phenylalanine, the CDR3 counts 14 amino acids. Only CDR3 DNA remains: 42 bases, in frame from the first base. Reading the germline V gene gives CDR1 SGDLS and CDR2 YYNGEE. TCRbeta CDR3 regions were amplified from genomic DNA using the immunoSEQ Assay, a bias-controlled multiplex PCR. Processing in the source paper ran as follows. The number of nucleated cells in each sample was estimated from the amplification of reference gene primers within the assay. To quantify the absolute abundance of each unique TCRbeta CDR3 rearrangement, sequence reads were collapsed and filtered. For each sample, productive Simpson clonality was calculated as the square root of Simpson's diversity index across productive rearrangements. Imported from immuneACCESS, the table was reduced by TCRdb to in-frame sequences with V and J called. These copies leave out some clones; in studies compared against another copy, an unresolved V gene accounts for under half, and the cause of the remainder is not known. V and J calls and clone size are those listed in that table; D and trimming were worked out from the DNA. The sample records 150,000 to 200,000 clones, about four fifths of which are singletons. Of the sample, approximately 10% is held by the ten largest clones.

Whole blood was collected in K2EDTA tubes by collaborating institutions according to the institutions' own protocols. For TCRbeta analysis, collaborators shipped samples as frozen whole blood, isolated PBMCs, or DNA extracted from either of those sample types. The sequence was collected from a man aged 60-69 years with active or convalescent COVID-19. Sequenced material: peripheral blood. The rearranged segments are TRBV9 and TRBJ2-1, and TRBD2 may be the D gene, going by 6 matching bases. The DNA sequence follows: TGTGCCAGCAGCGCGGCATCGGGAGCGGTTGAGCAGTTCTTC. Its product reads: CASSAASGAVEQFF.